This T cell receptor beta chain was documented in a study of beta chain features in type 1 diabetes. Purity (above 95%) was reached by all sorted populations. Every bit of the isolated RNA underwent reverse transcription, so sequencing read expressed TCRB transcripts. Sequencing was performed with immunoSEQ multiplex PCR; in TCRdb, only in-frame clones are kept and a portion is missing. This sample has about 350,000 clones, with around a fifth found just once. The sample consisted of naive CD4+ T cells from blood. The origin of this receptor is a young woman in good health.

CDR3 amino acids: CATSRDRGDEKLFF. The CDR3 bases are TGTGCCACCAGCAGAGACAGGGGGGATGAAAAACTGTTTTTT. The V call is TRBV15, the J call TRBJ1-4; 7 bases are shared with TRBD1. The germline V gene has CDR1 LNHNV and CDR2 YYDKDF (reference sequence). CDR3 length equals 14 residues. J gave up 6 bases and V 0 bases, and 1 base lay outside the gene matches.